These 2 T cell receptor beta chains were all obtained from the same sample, sequenced in a study of human CD8 memory T cell subsets. Sequencing libraries of TCR beta were made by UMI-labeled 5' RACE. TCRdb re-called the 5' RACE reads and shows each CDR3 protein once, DNA omitted. The repertoire table contains about 4,200 distinct CDR3 sequences. Sequenced material: CD8+ effector memory T cells (TEM) sorted from PBMCs. Stated subset: effector memory CD8 T cells, CCR7- CD45RO+ CD95+. The origin of the receptors is a human donor in good health.

Its frequency marks this clonotype as medium-sized. The chain couples TRBV28 to TRBJ2-7. The CDR3 totals 11 residues. Germline V gives CDR1 MDHEN, CDR2 SYDVKM. The CDR3 loop reads CASSLLDEQYF.

This chain joins TRBV9 and TRBJ2-2. The CDR3 length is 15 residues. The germline V gene encodes CDR1 SGDLS and CDR2 YYNGEE. CDR3 amino acids: CASSVSVKETGELFF. Supplemented by reference TRBV9 and TRBJ2-2, the full variable domain reads DSGVTQTPKHLITATGQRVTLRCSPRSGDLSVYWYQQSLDQGLQFLIQYYNGEERAKGNILERFSAQQFPDLHSELNLSSLELGDSALYFCASSVSVKETGELFFGEGSRLTVL.